This TCR beta chain was identified in a study of blood T cell repertoires in COVID-19. Germline values: CDR1 SGHAT, CDR2 FQNNGV. The trim removed 9 bases at V and 8 bases at J, leaving 8 bases unmatched. This CDR3 has 13 amino acids. Data came from immunoSEQ multiplex PCR; TCRdb stores just in-frame clones and leaves some out. The sample lists some 220,000 clones, 83% seen once, with roughly 5% in the top ten. The sequence derives from a human donor in a cohort sampled during active COVID-19. The rearrangement joins TRBV11-2 to TRBJ2-1; 9 positions match TRBD2. The sequenced material came from peripheral blood. The CDR3 is CASLRREGDEQFF. CDR3 nucleotide sequence: TGTGCCAGTTTACGGCGGGAGGGCGATGAGCAGTTCTTC.